These 29 T cell receptor beta chains originate from one sample sequenced in a study of long-term antiretroviral therapy in people with HIV. Assay version v3.0 of immunoSEQ was used, and it was run at survey level. Data came from immunoSEQ multiplex PCR; TCRdb stores just in-frame clones and leaves some out. Of approximately 13,000 clones in the sample, 77% were seen once. The starting material was unsorted PBMCs, obtained 1.3 years before starting antiretroviral therapy. These receptors all stem from a man between 35 and 55 years old with HIV.

Only one count was recorded for this clone. The V and J genes are TRBV18 and TRBJ2-2; no clear D. CDR3 length: 15 amino acids. CDR1 and CDR2 from the germline V gene are KGHSH and LQKENI. Between the trimmed V and J ends, which lost 3 bases and 1 base, there was a span of 9 bases. CDR3 protein: CASSPLTVNTGELFF. The CDR3 region has the DNA TGTGCCAGCTCACCTCTGACGGTGAACACCGGGGAGCTGTTTTTT.

This chain uses TRBV12-5 with TRBJ1-2; D unclear. The CDR3 extends over 13 amino acids. CDR1 LGHNT and CDR2 FRNRAP come from the germline V gene. Between the trimmed V and J ends, which lost 6 bases and 8 bases, there was a span of 16 bases. For the CDR3, the DNA is TGTGCTAGTGGCCCCGACGGGGTCCGCGGCTACACCTTC. Translation: CASGPDGVRGYTF.

Only a few counts were recorded for this clone. The V call is TRBV7-9, the J call TRBJ2-7; 7 bases map to TRBD1. The CDR3 totals 13 residues. After removal of 1 base from V and 5 bases from J, the junction contained 2 bases not matched to a gene. Germline V gives CDR1 SEHNR, CDR2 FQNEAQ (reference sequence). CDR3 bases: TGTGCCAGCAGCTTAGTAACAGGGGACGAGCAGTACTTC. Translated: CASSLVTGDEQYF.

The chain is built from TRBV19 and TRBJ1-1, with D perhaps matching TRBD1 (6 bases). The germline V and J ends were trimmed by 6 bases and 7 bases, with 21 bases remaining between them. CDR1 is LNHDA, CDR2 SQIVND, per germline (reference sequence). The length of the CDR3 is 15 residues. The CDR3 sequence is CASRPQSGERVEAFF. CDR3 in DNA: TGTGCCAGTAGGCCCCAATCAGGGGAGCGGGTTGAAGCTTTCTTT. Full variable domain (rest looked up from reference TRBV19 and TRBJ1-1): DGGITQSPKYLFRKEGQNVTLSCEQNLNHDAMYWYRQDPGQGLRLIYYSQIVNDFQKGDIAEGYSVSREKKESFPLTVTSAQKNPTAFYLCASRPQSGERVEAFFGQGTRLTVV.

The table lists this clone with a count of one. The V gene is TRBV6-6, the J gene TRBJ1-6; tentative D call: TRBD1 (5 bases). The V and J ends lost 6 bases and 8 bases respectively, with 20 bases between them. Germline CDR1 and CDR2: MNHNY and SVGAGI (reference sequence). The CDR3 is 16 amino acids. CDR3 residues: CASRRIRDSRDSPLHF. Here the CDR3 DNA reads TGTGCCAGCAGAAGAATCCGGGACTCGCGTGATTCACCCCTCCACTTT.

This chain connects TRBV28 to TRBJ2-5; D is unresolved. Germline values: CDR1 MDHEN, CDR2 SYDVKM. The CDR3 extends over 11 amino acids. Trimming left V 2 bases short and J 5 bases short, with 3 bases between. DNA of the CDR3: TGTGCCAGCAGTTTAGGGGAGACCCAGTACTTC. Encoded protein: CASSLGETQYF.

J is TRBJ2-3 and V is TRBV6-5; D gene uncertain. Trimming removed 6 bases from V and 3 bases from J, with 13 bases in between. The length of the CDR3 is 14 residues. Germline V gene data show CDR1 as MNHEY and CDR2 as SVGAGI. The CDR3 region is CASSRAPSTDTQYF. DNA for the CDR3: TGTGCCAGCAGCCGGGCCCCCTCGACAGATACGCAGTATTTT.

V usage is TRBV5-8 and J usage is TRBJ2-7; possible D gene TRBD1, 6 bases. Germline V gene data show CDR1 as SGHTS and CDR2 as YDEGEE. Trimming took 4 bases from V and 3 from J, leaving 14 bases between them. The CDR3 has 14 residues. CDR3 coding DNA: TGTGCCAGCAGCCCTGGGACATTTTACTACGAGCAGTACTTC. Translation: CASSPGTFYYEQYF.

The chain has TRBV2 and TRBJ1-3, with D maybe TRBD1 (5 bases). The CDR3 is made up of 14 amino acids. Germline-derived CDR1 and CDR2 are SNHLY and FYNNEI. V gave up 4 bases and J gave up 0 bases, with 7 bases separating them. The CDR3 here is CASSGQTSGNTIYF. The DNA of the CDR3 is TGTGCCAGCAGTGGACAGACCTCTGGAAACACCATATATTTT.

This clone was observed once. J is TRBJ1-5 and V is TRBV7-9; TRBD1 matches 8 bases. CDR1 SEHNR and CDR2 FQNEAQ come from the germline V gene (reference sequence). This CDR3 has 14 amino acids. V trimming: 5 bases; J trimming: 9 bases; junction bases outside the gene matches: 9. The chain's CDR3 is CASSPGGADRPQHF. CDR3 DNA: TGTGCCAGCAGCCCAGGGGGCGCGGATCGGCCCCAGCATTTT.

The chain combines TRBV5-1 with TRBJ2-3; D possibly corresponds to TRBD2 (6 bases). The CDR3 runs 15 residues. Trimming took off 4 bases at V and 6 bases at J, with 18 bases between the two ends. Germline lookup yields CDR1 SGHRS and CDR2 YFSETQ. The CDR3 DNA reads as TGCGCCAGCAGCGCCGGGGCGGTCCGGGAGGATACGCAGTATTTT. It specifies CASSAGAVREDTQYF. Supplemented by reference TRBV5-1 and TRBJ2-3, the full variable domain reads KAGVTQTPRYLIKTRGQQVTLSCSPISGHRSVSWYQQTPGQGLQFLFEYFSETQRNKGNFPGRFSGRQFSNSRSEMNVSTLELGDSALYLCASSAGAVREDTQYFGPGTRLTVL.

This clone appeared a few times. This chain joins TRBV5-4 and TRBJ1-6; TRBD1 is a possible D gene (6 bases). V shed 1 base and J shed 6 bases, with 14 bases lying between them. Looked up from germline, CDR1 is SGHNT and CDR2 is YYREEE (reference sequence). CDR3 size: 16 residues. The CDR3 DNA reads TGTGCCAGCAGCTTGAAGATTGGAGGGGGTAATTCACCCCTCCACTTT. This translates into CASSLKIGGGNSPLHF.

This chain joins TRBV5-6 and TRBJ2-5, with D uncertain. CDR3 length: 14 amino acids. Trimming cost V 0 bases and J 4 bases, with 10 bases left between them. Germline V gene data show CDR1 as SGHDT and CDR2 as YYEEEE. CDR3 coding DNA: TGTGCCAGCAGCTTGGCGGGTCACGGAGAGACCCAGTACTTC. The encoded protein is CASSLAGHGETQYF.

The chain carries TRBV19 and TRBJ1-1; D ambiguous. The CDR3 loop spans 13 amino acids. In germline, CDR1 is LNHDA, CDR2 SQIVND (reference sequence). The germline V and J ends were trimmed by 1 base and 4 bases, with 7 bases remaining between them. CDR3 loop: CASSIVPATEAFF. As DNA, the CDR3 is TGTGCCAGTAGTATAGTGCCGGCCACTGAAGCTTTCTTT.

V gene TRBV7-6 combines with J gene TRBJ2-1, with TRBD2 as a possible D gene (5 bases). The CDR3 consists of 15 residues. Germline CDR1 reads SGHVS; CDR2 reads FNYEAQ. Trimming took 2 bases from V and 7 from J, leaving 15 bases between them. The CDR3: CASSLRTDVRNEQFF. DNA of the CDR3: TGTGCCAGCAGCTTACGGACTGACGTTAGGAATGAGCAGTTCTTC.

In its sample, this clone was seen once. The rearrangement joins TRBV6-6 to TRBJ2-2; D is ambiguous. In germline, CDR1 is MNHNY, CDR2 SVGAGI (reference sequence). The ends were cut back, 2 bases at V and 1 base at J, with 5 bases in the middle. The CDR3 contains 14 residues. DNA for the CDR3: TGTGCCAGCAGTTACCTTGAGAACACCGGGGAGCTGTTTTTT. Translation gives CASSYLENTGELFF.

This clone was counted a single time. At one of its ends the junction is not consistent with the germline gene, which may arise from a read error. This chain links TRBV6-1 with TRBJ1-5; D is undetermined. In germline, CDR1 is MNHNS, CDR2 SASEGT. This CDR3 comprises 14 residues. CDR3 region: CASSEGITPTLPIF. The CDR3 DNA reads as TGTGCCAGCAGTGAAGGGATCACCCCGACGCTCCCGATATTT.

The rearrangement uses TRBV5-6 and TRBJ1-2; D is ambiguous. The V gene lost 3 bases and the J gene lost 8 bases, with 14 bases spanning the gap. Germline lookup yields CDR1 SGHDT and CDR2 YYEEEE. The CDR3 consists of 13 residues. The CDR3 region is CASSYGELRGYTF. The CDR3, as DNA: TGTGCCAGCAGCTATGGAGAATTGAGGGGCTACACCTTC.

The chain carries TRBV7-9 and TRBJ2-5, with 7 nucleotides matching TRBD1. Germline CDR1 and CDR2: SEHNR and FQNEAQ (reference sequence). The CDR3 has 17 amino acids. Trimming cost V 5 bases and J 4 bases; bases outside gene matches: 16. CDR3 nucleotides: TGTGCCAGCAGCCAAAAGGGATACGAGGGGGCGGGAGAGACCCAGTACTTC. This translates into CASSQKGYEGAGETQYF.

The rearrangement joins TRBV18 to TRBJ2-1, with a tentative D call TRBD1 (5 bases). This CDR3 is 14 amino acids long. The V end was cut by 0 bases, the J end by 6 bases, with 9 bases between. Germline V gene lookup returns CDR1 KGHSH and CDR2 LQKENI. CDR3 coding DNA: TGTGCCAGCTCACCACCTCAGGGTTCCAATGAGCAGTTCTTC. Protein product: CASSPPQGSNEQFF. The full variable domain, its missing parts supplied by reference TRBV18 and TRBJ2-1, is NAGVMQNPRHLVRRRGQEARLRCSPMKGHSHVYWYRQLPEEGLKFMVYLQKENIIDESGMPKERFSAEFPKEGPSILRIQQVVRGDSAAYFCASSPPQGSNEQFFGPGTRLTVL.

The chain couples TRBV5-1 to TRBJ2-7; 8 bases map to TRBD1. Germline values: CDR1 SGHRS, CDR2 YFSETQ. The J segment lost 5 bases and the V segment lost 5 bases, leaving 3 bases of the junction unmatched. The CDR3 spans 12 residues. CDR3 protein: CASSQGAHEQYF. CDR3 sequence (DNA): TGCGCCAGCAGTCAGGGGGCTCACGAGCAGTACTTC. The variable domain in full, with the rest retrieved from reference TRBV5-1 and TRBJ2-7, is KAGVTQTPRYLIKTRGQQVTLSCSPISGHRSVSWYQQTPGQGLQFLFEYFSETQRNKGNFPGRFSGRQFSNSRSEMNVSTLELGDSALYLCASSQGAHEQYFGPGTRLTVT.

CDR3 sequence (DNA): TGTGCCAGCAGCTTGGATGGGCGCGACCTCTATGGCTACACCTTC. It encodes CASSLDGRDLYGYTF. The chain couples TRBV5-6 to TRBJ1-2, with D hard to call. Trimming cost V 0 bases and J 4 bases, with 13 bases left between them. This CDR3 region has 15 residues. Germline V lookup: CDR1 SGHDT, CDR2 YYEEEE.

The rearrangement joins TRBV6-6 to TRBJ1-2, with D perhaps matching TRBD1 (5 bases). V lost 9 bases and J lost 5, with 16 bases in between. Germline assignment: CDR1 MNHNY and CDR2 SVGAGI (reference sequence). The CDR3 contains 13 residues. CDR3 amino acids: CASSAGWEYGYTF. CDR3 sequence (DNA): TGTGCCAGTAGTGCAGGGTGGGAATATGGCTACACCTTC.

J is TRBJ1-1 and V is TRBV18, with D unresolved. With 1 base removed from V and 5 bases from J, the gap between germline ends came to 14 bases. Germline-derived CDR1 and CDR2 are KGHSH and LQKENI. The CDR3 sequence is 15 residues long. CDR3 coding DNA: TGTGCCAGCTCACCACAGTTGGGAGGACGAACTGAAGCTTTCTTT. Protein product: CASSPQLGGRTEAFF. Together with reference TRBV18 and TRBJ1-1, the CDR3 gives the full variable domain: NAGVMQNPRHLVRRRGQEARLRCSPMKGHSHVYWYRQLPEEGLKFMVYLQKENIIDESGMPKERFSAEFPKEGPSILRIQQVVRGDSAAYFCASSPQLGGRTEAFFGQGTRLTVV.

The chain links TRBV29-1 to TRBJ1-1; 8 bases agree with TRBD1. The CDR3 length is 13 residues. The junction had 6 bases not matched to a gene; V was cut back by 6 bases and J by 3 bases. Germline loops: CDR1 SQVTM, CDR2 ANQGSEA. The CDR3 nucleotides are TGCAGCGTCCTAGACAGGGGTTACACTGAAGCTTTCTTT. This encodes CSVLDRGYTEAFF.

This clone has only a few counts. V usage is TRBV6-5 and J usage is TRBJ2-7, with D perhaps TRBD1 (5 bases). Germline assignment: CDR1 MNHEY and CDR2 SVGAGI. V lost 4 bases and J lost 3, with 10 bases in between. The CDR3 runs to 13 residues. The CDR3 sequence is CASSSGFFYEQYF. The CDR3 DNA is TGTGCCAGCAGTTCAGGGTTCTTCTACGAGCAGTACTTC.

The rearrangement uses TRBV5-6 and TRBJ1-5, with D possibly being TRBD1 (6 bases). Germline CDR1 and CDR2: SGHDT and YYEEEE. V was shortened by 1 base and J by 9 bases, with 14 bases between the two germline ends. The CDR3 has 14 amino acids. The CDR3 coding sequence is TGTGCCAGCAGCTTGACAGGGTCCGTGGGGCCCCAGCATTTT. It translates to CASSLTGSVGPQHF.

The chain has TRBV2 and TRBJ1-1; tentatively, D is TRBD1 (5 bases). The V end lost 2 bases, the J end lost 11 bases, and 9 bases lay between the germline ends. Germline assignment: CDR1 SNHLY and CDR2 FYNNEI. The CDR3 loop spans 11 amino acids. CDR3 coding DNA: TGTGCCAGCAGTGAATGGGAGGGGGCTTTCTTT. As protein: CASSEWEGAFF.

DNA for the CDR3: TGTGCCAGCAGCTTAGATCGGGTCCTGGGTGAGCAGTTCTTC. This codes for CASSLDRVLGEQFF. V gene TRBV11-2 combines with J gene TRBJ2-1; D call uncertain. Germline lookup yields CDR1 SGHAT and CDR2 FQNNGV. V lost 0 bases and J 9 bases, leaving 12 bases between the germline ends. This CDR3 comprises 14 residues.